The T cell receptor beta chain described here comes from a study of control samples from healthy donors and cancer patients. The V gene lost 3 bases and the J gene lost 5 bases, with 19 bases spanning the gap. CDR1 and CDR2 (germline): KGHSH, LQKENI. There are 16 residues in the CDR3. Generated by immunoSEQ multiplex PCR, the TCRdb table keeps only in-frame clones and is missing some. The table records 130,000 or so clones, roughly 89% of them present only once. Sequencing input: blood. The chain has TRBV18 and TRBJ1-1, with D possibly matching TRBD1 (6 bases). This receptor was obtained from a man younger than 35 in good health. The CDR3, as DNA: TGTGCCAGCTCACCGGAGTCGGGGGGGCGAATAACTGAAGCTTTCTTT. As protein: CASSPESGGRITEAFF.